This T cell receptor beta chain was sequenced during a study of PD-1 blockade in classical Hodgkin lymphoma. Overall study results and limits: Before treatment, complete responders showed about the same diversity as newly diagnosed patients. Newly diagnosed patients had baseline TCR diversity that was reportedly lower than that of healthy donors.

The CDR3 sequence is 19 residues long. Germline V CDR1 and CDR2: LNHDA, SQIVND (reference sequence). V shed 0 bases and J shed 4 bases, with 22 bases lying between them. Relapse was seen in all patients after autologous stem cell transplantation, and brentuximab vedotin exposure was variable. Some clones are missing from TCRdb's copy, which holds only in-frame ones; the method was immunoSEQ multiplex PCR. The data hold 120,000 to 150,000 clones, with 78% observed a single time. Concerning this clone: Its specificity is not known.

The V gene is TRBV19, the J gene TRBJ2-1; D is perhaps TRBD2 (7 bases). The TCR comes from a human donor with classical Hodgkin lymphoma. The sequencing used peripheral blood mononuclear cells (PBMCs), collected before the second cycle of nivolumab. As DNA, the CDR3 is TGTGCCAGTAGTATAGACCCGCCCGCCCGGGGGGCGGTTTACAATGAGCAGTTCTTC. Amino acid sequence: CASSIDPPARGAVYNEQFF. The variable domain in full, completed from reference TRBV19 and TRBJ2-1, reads DGGITQSPKYLFRKEGQNVTLSCEQNLNHDAMYWYRQDPGQGLRLIYYSQIVNDFQKGDIAEGYSVSREKKESFPLTVTSAQKNPTAFYLCASSIDPPARGAVYNEQFFGPGTRLTVL.